The 21 T cell receptor beta chains in this list originate from one sample, sequenced in a study of T cell responses to AZD1222 COVID-19 vaccine. Generated by immunoSEQ multiplex PCR, the TCRdb table keeps only in-frame clones and is missing some. Among 150,000 to 200,000 clones listed, approximately 91% were seen once. Sample: peripheral blood, taken 28 days after the second AZD1222 dose. These receptors were obtained from an adult who received the AZD1222 COVID-19 vaccine.

The table lists this clone with a few counts. The V and J genes are TRBV29-1 and TRBJ2-7; 7 bases map to TRBD2. The CDR3 runs 14 residues. Per the germline V gene, CDR1 is SQVTM and CDR2 is ANQGSEA. Losses at the gene ends were 3 bases for V and 2 bases for J; bases not matched to a gene: 7. The CDR3 protein is CSVEGEGTAYEQYF. The DNA of the CDR3 is TGCAGCGTTGAGGGGGAGGGAACGGCCTACGAGCAGTACTTC.

The chain employs TRBV5-4 and TRBJ2-1; tentatively, D is TRBD1 (6 bases). CDR3 length: 14 residues. The ends were cut back, 4 bases at V and 0 bases at J, with 8 bases in the middle. Germline CDR1 reads SGHNT; CDR2 reads YYREEE (reference sequence). CDR3 coding DNA: TGTGCCAGCAGCGTGGACAGCTCCTACAATGAGCAGTTCTTC. Its protein is CASSVDSSYNEQFF. Using reference TRBV5-4 and TRBJ2-1 for the parts outside the CDR3, the full variable domain is ETGVTQSPTHLIKTRGQQVTLRCSSQSGHNTVSWYQQALGQGPQFIFQYYREEENGRGNFPPRFSGLQFPNYSSELNVNALELDDSALYLCASSVDSSYNEQFFGPGTRLTVL.

The chain has TRBV7-2 and TRBJ1-6; D is unresolved. Trimming took 1 base from V and 7 from J, leaving 14 bases between them. Germline V CDR1 and CDR2: SGHTA, FQGNSA. This CDR3 is 16 amino acids long. The CDR3 sequence is CASSLGVGGSNSPLHF. The DNA for the CDR3 is TGTGCCAGCAGCTTAGGGGTTGGCGGGTCCAATTCACCCCTCCACTTT.

Remarks on this clone: Other DNA sequences within the sample encode an identical CDR3. The chain combines TRBV19 with TRBJ2-3, with D possibly being TRBD2 (5 bases). CDR1 and CDR2 (germline): LNHDA, SQIVND (reference sequence). Trimming left V 1 base short and J 3 bases short, with 8 bases between. This CDR3 spans 14 amino acids. CDR3 residues: CASSIVGRTDTQYF. The CDR3 DNA follows: TGTGCCAGTAGTATAGTAGGGAGAACAGATACGCAGTATTTT.

This rearrangement joins TRBV3-1 (or the pseudogene TRBV3-2) to TRBJ1-5; maybe TRBD1 (6 bases). Trimming pared 4 bases from V and 5 bases from J, leaving 9 bases between. CDR1 is LGHDT, CDR2 YNNKEL, per germline (reference sequence). The CDR3 length is 13 residues. The CDR3: CASSPRTDQPQHF. The CDR3 region has the DNA TGTGCCAGCAGCCCCAGGACAGATCAGCCCCAGCATTTT.

This chain connects TRBV29-1 to TRBJ1-1, with 8 bases identical to TRBD1. The germline CDR1 and CDR2 sequences are SQVTM and ANQGSEA. The trim removed 7 bases at V and 0 bases at J, leaving 7 bases unmatched. The CDR3 is made up of 14 amino acids. CDR3 sequence (DNA): TGCAGCGCCCTCGACAGGGGCCTGAACACTGAAGCTTTCTTT. Translation: CSALDRGLNTEAFF.

The rearrangement uses TRBV4-1 and TRBJ2-7; 8 nucleotides line up with TRBD2. The J segment lost 3 bases and the V segment lost 4 bases, leaving 8 bases of the junction unmatched. CDR3 length: 15 amino acids. CDR1 is MGHRA and CDR2 is YSYEKL in the germline V gene. CDR3 coding DNA: TGCGCCAGCAGCCCCGGGGGGGCGCGAAGCTACGAGCAGTACTTC. Protein sequence: CASSPGGARSYEQYF.

The chain has TRBV27 and TRBJ1-3; D not resolved. CDR3 length: 14 residues. Looked up from germline, CDR1 is MNHEY and CDR2 is SMNVEV (reference sequence). Trimming cost V 6 bases and J 0 bases, with 9 bases left between them. The CDR3 protein is CASRRVSSGNTIYF. In DNA form, the CDR3 reads TGTGCCAGCAGACGGGTCAGCTCTGGAAACACCATATATTTT.

This clone was observed a few times. The chain uses TRBV6-1 and TRBJ2-7; 8 bases are shared with TRBD1. V shed 6 bases, J shed 2 bases, and the junction held 6 bases outside the gene matches. CDR1 and CDR2 from the germline V gene are MNHNS and SASEGT. The CDR3 is 14 amino acids. In DNA, the CDR3 is TGTGCCAGCAGCGACGGGACAGGAGCCTACGAGCAGTACTTC. Its translation is CASSDGTGAYEQYF.

Of note for this clone: In the same sample, other DNA sequences code for this CDR3. The V and J genes are TRBV5-1 and TRBJ1-2, with 7 nucleotides matching TRBD1. In germline, CDR1 is SGHRS, CDR2 YFSETQ. After removal of 0 bases from V and 4 bases from J, the junction contained 0 bases not matched to a gene. This CDR3 has 13 residues. CDR3 nucleotide sequence: TGCGCCAGCAGCTTGGACAGGGGCTATGGCTACACCTTC. It encodes CASSLDRGYGYTF.

The chain has TRBV19 and TRBJ1-3; weak D call: TRBD1 (6 bases). Trimming removed 6 bases from V and 0 bases from J, with 12 bases in between. Germline V gives CDR1 LNHDA, CDR2 SQIVND (reference sequence). The CDR3 sequence is 15 residues long. The chain's CDR3 is CASRADSFSGNTIYF. The CDR3, as DNA: TGTGCCAGTAGGGCGGACAGCTTCTCTGGAAACACCATATATTTT. Variable domain in full (rest from reference TRBV19 and TRBJ1-3): DGGITQSPKYLFRKEGQNVTLSCEQNLNHDAMYWYRQDPGQGLRLIYYSQIVNDFQKGDIAEGYSVSREKKESFPLTVTSAQKNPTAFYLCASRADSFSGNTIYFGEGSWLTVV.

The chain is built from TRBV3-1 (or the pseudogene TRBV3-2) and TRBJ1-2, with D possibly being TRBD1 (6 bases). The V gene lost 4 bases and the J gene lost 2 bases, with 11 bases spanning the gap. The CDR3 consists of 14 residues. From germline, CDR1 is LGHDT and CDR2 YNNKEL (reference sequence). Written as DNA, the CDR3 is TGTGCCAGCAGCCCCTCGCAGGGGAACTATGGCTACACCTTC. The encoded protein is CASSPSQGNYGYTF.

The chain carries TRBV6-5 and TRBJ1-1; D remains ambiguous. This CDR3 is 13 amino acids long. The V end lost 7 bases, the J end lost 1 base, and 10 bases lay between the germline ends. CDR1 is MNHEY and CDR2 is SVGAGI in the germline V gene. The CDR3 spells CASKVLGNTEAFF. The CDR3 bases are TGTGCCAGCAAGGTCCTAGGGAACACTGAAGCTTTCTTT.

The gene calls are TRBV18 and TRBJ2-2; 7 bases map to TRBD1. The CDR3 extends over 15 amino acids. The germline V gene encodes CDR1 KGHSH and CDR2 LQKENI. With 1 base clipped from V and 2 bases from J, the junction kept 1 base outside the gene matches. The CDR3 loop is CASSPRTGNTGELFF. CDR3 nucleotides: TGTGCCAGCTCACCACGGACAGGCAACACCGGGGAGCTGTTTTTT.

The V gene is TRBV5-1, the J gene TRBJ2-5, with D possibly being TRBD2 (6 bases). Germline loops: CDR1 SGHRS, CDR2 YFSETQ. With 0 bases removed from V and 5 bases from J, the gap between germline ends came to 17 bases. CDR3 length: 16 amino acids. The CDR3 DNA follows: TGCGCCAGCAGCTTGGTCCCGGGAGCAGGGCGCGAGACCCAGTACTTC. Its translation is CASSLVPGAGRETQYF.

V usage is TRBV2 and J usage is TRBJ2-5; D is perhaps TRBD1 (5 bases). The germline V gene encodes CDR1 SNHLY and CDR2 FYNNEI. The CDR3 has 13 amino acids. V gave up 5 bases and J gave up 4 bases, with 11 bases separating them. CDR3 in DNA: TGTGCCAGCAGTTCGACAGTCCGAGAGACCCAGTACTTC. It yields the protein CASSSTVRETQYF.

The chain employs TRBV2 and TRBJ1-4; TRBD1 matches at 8 bases. The CDR3 length is 15 residues. Germline values: CDR1 SNHLY, CDR2 FYNNEI. V shed 7 bases and J 8 bases; nucleotides not matched to a gene: 12. The CDR3 DNA sequence: TGTGCCAGCAACATACAGGGGGACCCTAGAGAAAAACTGTTTTTT. This codes for CASNIQGDPREKLFF.

This clone was found once. The rearrangement uses TRBV5-5 and TRBJ2-1, with TRBD1 identical over 8 bases. Germline CDR1 SGHKS, CDR2 YYEKEE (reference sequence). The CDR3 spans 15 residues. With 0 bases clipped from V and 9 bases from J, the junction kept 8 bases outside the gene matches. The CDR3 spells CASSLGTGFNSEQFF. The CDR3 region has the DNA TGTGCCAGCAGCTTGGGGACAGGGTTTAATAGTGAGCAGTTCTTC.

The chain has TRBV11-2 and TRBJ2-7, with D perhaps TRBD2 (6 bases). Trimming removed 2 bases from V and 7 bases from J, with 12 bases in between. The CDR3 is 13 residues long. The germline V gene encodes CDR1 SGHAT and CDR2 FQNNGV. In DNA form, the CDR3 reads TGTGCCAGCAGCTTATCACTCCGGGGGGAGCAGTACTTC. This translates into CASSLSLRGEQYF.

This rearrangement joins TRBV19 to TRBJ1-2; D remains ambiguous. V lost 0 bases, J lost 8 bases, and 10 bases lay in between. The CDR3 has 13 residues. The germline V gene has CDR1 LNHDA and CDR2 SQIVND (reference sequence). DNA for the CDR3: TGTGCCAGTAGTATAGAGATTCGAGAGGGCTACACCTTC. Residues: CASSIEIREGYTF.

V is TRBV30 and J is TRBJ1-1, with D unresolved. CDR1 is GTSNPN and CDR2 is SVGIG in the germline V gene (reference sequence). CDR3 length equals 15 residues. V gave up 4 bases and J gave up 1 base, with 16 bases separating them. The CDR3 protein is CAWTPWEQRNTEAFF. CDR3 sequence (DNA): TGTGCCTGGACCCCCTGGGAACAGAGGAACACTGAAGCTTTCTTT.